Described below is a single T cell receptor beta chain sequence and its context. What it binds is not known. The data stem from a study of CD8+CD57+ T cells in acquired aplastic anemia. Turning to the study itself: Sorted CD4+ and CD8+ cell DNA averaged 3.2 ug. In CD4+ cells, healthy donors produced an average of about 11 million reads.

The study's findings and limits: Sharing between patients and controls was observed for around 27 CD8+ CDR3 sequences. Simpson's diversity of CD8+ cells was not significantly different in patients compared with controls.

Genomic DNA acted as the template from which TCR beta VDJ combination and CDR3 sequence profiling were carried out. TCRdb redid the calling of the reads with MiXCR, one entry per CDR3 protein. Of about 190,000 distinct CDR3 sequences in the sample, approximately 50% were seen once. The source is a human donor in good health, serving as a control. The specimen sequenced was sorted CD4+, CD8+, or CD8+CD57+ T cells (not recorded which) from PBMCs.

Here the CDR3 reads CASSRGGSSNEHF. CDR3 nucleotide sequence: TGTGCCAGCAGTCGCGGGGGGTCCAGCAATGAGCATTTT. The rearrangement uses TRBV6-5 and TRBJ1-5; perhaps TRBD1 as D (5 bases). The CDR3 covers 13 residues. Germline-derived CDR1 and CDR2 are MNHEY and SVGAGI. V dropped 5 bases and J dropped 14 bases, with 19 bases sitting between them.